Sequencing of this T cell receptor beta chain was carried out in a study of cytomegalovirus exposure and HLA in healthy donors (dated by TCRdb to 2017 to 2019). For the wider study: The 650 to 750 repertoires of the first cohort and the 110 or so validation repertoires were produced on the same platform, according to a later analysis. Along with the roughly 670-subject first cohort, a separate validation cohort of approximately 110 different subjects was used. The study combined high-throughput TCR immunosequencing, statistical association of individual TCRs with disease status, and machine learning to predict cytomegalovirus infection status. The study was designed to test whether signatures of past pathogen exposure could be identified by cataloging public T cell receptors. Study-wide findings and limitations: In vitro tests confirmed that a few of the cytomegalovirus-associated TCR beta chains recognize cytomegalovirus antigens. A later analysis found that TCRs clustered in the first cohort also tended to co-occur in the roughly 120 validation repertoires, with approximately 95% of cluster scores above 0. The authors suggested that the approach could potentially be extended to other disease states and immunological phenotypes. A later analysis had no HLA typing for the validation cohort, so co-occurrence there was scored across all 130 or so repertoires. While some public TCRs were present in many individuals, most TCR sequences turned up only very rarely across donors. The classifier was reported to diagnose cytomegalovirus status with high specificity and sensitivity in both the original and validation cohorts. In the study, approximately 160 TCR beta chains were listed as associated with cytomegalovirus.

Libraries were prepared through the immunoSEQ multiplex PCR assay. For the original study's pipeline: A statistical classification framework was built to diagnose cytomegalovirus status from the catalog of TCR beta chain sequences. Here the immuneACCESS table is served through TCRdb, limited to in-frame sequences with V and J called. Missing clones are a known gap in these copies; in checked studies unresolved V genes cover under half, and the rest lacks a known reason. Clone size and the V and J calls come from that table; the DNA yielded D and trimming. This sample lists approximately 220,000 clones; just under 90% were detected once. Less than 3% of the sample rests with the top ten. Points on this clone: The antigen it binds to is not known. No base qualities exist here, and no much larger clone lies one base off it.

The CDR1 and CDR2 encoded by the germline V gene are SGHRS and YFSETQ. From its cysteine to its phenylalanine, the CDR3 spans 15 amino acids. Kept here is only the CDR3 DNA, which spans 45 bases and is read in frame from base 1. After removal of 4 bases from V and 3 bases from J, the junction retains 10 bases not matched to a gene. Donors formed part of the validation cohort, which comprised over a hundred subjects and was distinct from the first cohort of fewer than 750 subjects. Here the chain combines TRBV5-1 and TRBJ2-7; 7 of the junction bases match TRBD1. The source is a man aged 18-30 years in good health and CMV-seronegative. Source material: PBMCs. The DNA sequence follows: TGCGCCAGCAGCAGGGGAACAGGGGACGACTACGAGCAGTACTTC. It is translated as CASSRGTGDDYEQYF.